This T cell receptor beta chain was recovered during a study of Ad26.COV2.S vaccination and SARS-CoV-2 variants. As for treatment: around 19 received Ad26.COV2.S at low or high dose, single or two shots; roughly 5 received placebo; per-sample allocation not given. Material that was analyzed had been drawn on day 63 after the first vaccine or placebo injection. Boston provided a donor who was an adult aged 18-55 years. Its platform was an Ad26 vector, and its expressed antigen was Wuhan-strain SARS-CoV-2 spike. Using immunoSEQ multiplex PCR, the repertoire was profiled, and TCRdb retains in-frame clones only, with some absent. The sample lists hundreds of thousands of clones; approximately 92% were seen once. Germline CDR1 and CDR2: SNHLY and FYNNEI. The CDR3 spans 15 residues. Germline trimming cut 6 bases from V and 5 bases from J; bases unmatched to any gene: 12.

The chain has TRBV2 and TRBJ1-2; 7 nucleotides agree with TRBD1. This specimen consisted of peripheral blood, obtained in a trial of Ad26.COV2.S vaccine versus placebo. The sequence was collected from a person between 18 and 65 years old who received the Ad26.COV2.S COVID-19 vaccine or a placebo. The CDR3 loop is CASSPQDRPVYGYTF. The DNA for the CDR3 is TGTGCCAGCAGCCCACAGGACAGGCCCGTTTATGGCTACACCTTC.